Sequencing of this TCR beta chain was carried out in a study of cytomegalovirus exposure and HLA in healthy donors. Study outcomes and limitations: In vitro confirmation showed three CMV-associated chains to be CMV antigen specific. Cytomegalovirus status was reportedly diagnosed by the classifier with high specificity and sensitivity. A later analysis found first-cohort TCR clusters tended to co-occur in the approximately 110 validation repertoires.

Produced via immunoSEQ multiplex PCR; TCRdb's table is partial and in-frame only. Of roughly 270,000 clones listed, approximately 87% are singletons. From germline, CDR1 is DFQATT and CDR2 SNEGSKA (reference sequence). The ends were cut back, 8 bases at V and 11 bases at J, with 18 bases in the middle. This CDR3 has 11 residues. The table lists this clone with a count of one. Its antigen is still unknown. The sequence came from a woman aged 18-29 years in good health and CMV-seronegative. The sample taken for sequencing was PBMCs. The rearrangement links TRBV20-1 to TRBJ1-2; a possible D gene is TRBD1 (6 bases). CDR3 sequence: CSIEQGIGYTF. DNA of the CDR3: TGCAGTATCGAACAGGGTATTGGATACACCTTC.